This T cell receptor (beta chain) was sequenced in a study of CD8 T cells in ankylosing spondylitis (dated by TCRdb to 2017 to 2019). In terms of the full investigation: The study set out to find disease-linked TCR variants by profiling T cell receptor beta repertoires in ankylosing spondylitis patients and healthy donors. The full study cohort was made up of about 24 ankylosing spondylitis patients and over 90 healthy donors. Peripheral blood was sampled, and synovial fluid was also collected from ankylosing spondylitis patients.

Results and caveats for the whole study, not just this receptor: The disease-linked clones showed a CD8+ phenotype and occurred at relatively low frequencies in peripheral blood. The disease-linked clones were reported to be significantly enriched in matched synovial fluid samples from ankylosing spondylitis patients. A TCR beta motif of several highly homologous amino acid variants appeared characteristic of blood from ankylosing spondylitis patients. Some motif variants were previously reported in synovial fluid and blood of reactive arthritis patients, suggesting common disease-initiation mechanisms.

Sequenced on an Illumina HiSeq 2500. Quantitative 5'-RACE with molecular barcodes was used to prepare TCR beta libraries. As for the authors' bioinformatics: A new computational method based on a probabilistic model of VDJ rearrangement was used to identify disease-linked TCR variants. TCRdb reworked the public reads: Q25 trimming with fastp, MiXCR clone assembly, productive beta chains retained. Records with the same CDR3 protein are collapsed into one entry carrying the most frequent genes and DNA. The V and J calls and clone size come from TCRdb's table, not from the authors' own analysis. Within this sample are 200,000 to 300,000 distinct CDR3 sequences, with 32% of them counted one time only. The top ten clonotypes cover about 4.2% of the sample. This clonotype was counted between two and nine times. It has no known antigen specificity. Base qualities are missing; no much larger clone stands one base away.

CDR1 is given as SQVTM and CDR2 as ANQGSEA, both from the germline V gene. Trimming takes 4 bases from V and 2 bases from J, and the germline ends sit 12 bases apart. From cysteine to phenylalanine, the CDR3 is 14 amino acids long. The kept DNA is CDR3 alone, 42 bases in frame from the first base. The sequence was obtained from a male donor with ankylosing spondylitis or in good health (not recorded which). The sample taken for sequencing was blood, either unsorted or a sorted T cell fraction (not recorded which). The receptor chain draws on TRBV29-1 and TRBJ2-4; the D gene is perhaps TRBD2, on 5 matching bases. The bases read TGCAGCGTTGTAACGTGGGAGACCAAAAACATTCAGTACTTC. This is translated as CSVVTWETKNIQYF.